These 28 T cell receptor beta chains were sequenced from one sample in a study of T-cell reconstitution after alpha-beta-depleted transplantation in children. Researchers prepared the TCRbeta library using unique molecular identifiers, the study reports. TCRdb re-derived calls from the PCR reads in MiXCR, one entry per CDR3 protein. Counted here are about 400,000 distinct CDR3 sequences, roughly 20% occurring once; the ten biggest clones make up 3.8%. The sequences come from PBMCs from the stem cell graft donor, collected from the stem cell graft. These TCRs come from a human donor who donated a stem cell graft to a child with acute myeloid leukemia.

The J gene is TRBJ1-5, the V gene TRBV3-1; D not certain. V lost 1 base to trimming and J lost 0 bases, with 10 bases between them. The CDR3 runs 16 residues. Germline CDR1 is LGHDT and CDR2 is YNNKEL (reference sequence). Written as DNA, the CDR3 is TGTGCCAGCAGCCAAGGTTCGGAGAATAGCAATCAGCCCCAGCATTTT. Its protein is CASSQGSENSNQPQHF. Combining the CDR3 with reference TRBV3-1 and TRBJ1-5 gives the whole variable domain DTAVSQTPKYLVTQMGNDKSIKCEQNLGHDTMYWYKQDSKKFLKIMFSYNNKELIINETVPNRFSPKSPDKAHLNLHINSLELGDSAVYFCASSQGSENSNQPQHFGDGTRLSIL.

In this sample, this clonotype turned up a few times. CDR3 amino acids: CASSLMGDFAEAFF. The CDR3 DNA reads as TGTGCCAGCAGCTTAATGGGGGATTTCGCTGAAGCTTTCTTT. This chain links TRBV7-3 with TRBJ1-1, with TRBD1 as a possible D gene (5 bases). Trimming shortened V by 1 base and J by 6 bases, and 12 bases separated the two germline ends. The CDR3 spans 14 residues. Per the germline V gene, CDR1 is SGHTA and CDR2 is FQGTGA.

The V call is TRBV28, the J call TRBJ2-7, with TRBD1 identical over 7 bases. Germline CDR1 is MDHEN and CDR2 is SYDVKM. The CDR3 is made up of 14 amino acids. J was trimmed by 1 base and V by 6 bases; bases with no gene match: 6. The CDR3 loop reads CASRTRQGSYEQYF. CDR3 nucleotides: TGTGCCAGCAGGACCCGACAGGGATCCTACGAGCAGTACTTC.

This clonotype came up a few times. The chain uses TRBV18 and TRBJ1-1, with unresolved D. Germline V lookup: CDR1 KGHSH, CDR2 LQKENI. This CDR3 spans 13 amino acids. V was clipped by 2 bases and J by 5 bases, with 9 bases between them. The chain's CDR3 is CASSPGKGTEAFF. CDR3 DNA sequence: TGTGCCAGCTCACCAGGGAAGGGAACTGAAGCTTTCTTT.

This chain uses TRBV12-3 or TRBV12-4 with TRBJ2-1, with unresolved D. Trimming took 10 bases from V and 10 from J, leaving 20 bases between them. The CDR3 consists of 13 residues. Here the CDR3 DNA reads TGTGCCACCGATATTGGAAATTTCCGGGAGCAGTTCTTC. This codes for CATDIGNFREQFF.

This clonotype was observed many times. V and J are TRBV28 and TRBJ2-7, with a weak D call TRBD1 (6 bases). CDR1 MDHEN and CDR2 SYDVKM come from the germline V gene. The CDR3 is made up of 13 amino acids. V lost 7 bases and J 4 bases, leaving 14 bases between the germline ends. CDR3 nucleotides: TGTGCCAGCATCCTAGGGGGAACGTACGAGCAGTACTTC. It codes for CASILGGTYEQYF.

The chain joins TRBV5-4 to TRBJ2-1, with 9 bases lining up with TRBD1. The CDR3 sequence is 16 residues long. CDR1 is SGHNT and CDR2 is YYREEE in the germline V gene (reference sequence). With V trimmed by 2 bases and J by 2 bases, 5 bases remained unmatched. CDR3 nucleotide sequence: TGTGCCAGCAGCTTTCGACAGGGGGGGACCTACAATGAGCAGTTCTTC. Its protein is CASSFRQGGTYNEQFF.

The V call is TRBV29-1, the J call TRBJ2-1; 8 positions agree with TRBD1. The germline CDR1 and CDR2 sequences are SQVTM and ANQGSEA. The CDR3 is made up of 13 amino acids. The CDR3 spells CSAGRTGRNEQFF. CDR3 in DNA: TGCAGTGCTGGGAGGACAGGGAGGAATGAGCAGTTCTTC.

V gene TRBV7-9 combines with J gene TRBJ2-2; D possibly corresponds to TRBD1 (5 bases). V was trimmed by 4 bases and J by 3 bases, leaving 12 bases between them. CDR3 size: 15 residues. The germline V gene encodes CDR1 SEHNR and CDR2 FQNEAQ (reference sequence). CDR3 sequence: CASSSGRVDTGELFF. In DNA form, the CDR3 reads TGTGCCAGCAGCTCGGGCAGGGTCGACACCGGGGAGCTGTTTTTT.

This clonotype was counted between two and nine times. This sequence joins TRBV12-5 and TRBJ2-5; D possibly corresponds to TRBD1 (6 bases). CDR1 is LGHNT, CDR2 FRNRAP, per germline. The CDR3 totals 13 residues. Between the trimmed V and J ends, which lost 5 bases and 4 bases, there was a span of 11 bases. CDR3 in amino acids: CASGDGQRETQYF. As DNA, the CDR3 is TGTGCTAGTGGTGATGGACAGCGAGAGACCCAGTACTTC.

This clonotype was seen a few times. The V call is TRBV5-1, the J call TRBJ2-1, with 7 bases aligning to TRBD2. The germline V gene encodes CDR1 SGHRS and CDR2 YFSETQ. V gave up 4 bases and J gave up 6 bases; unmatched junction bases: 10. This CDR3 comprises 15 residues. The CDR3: CASSPVAGDSNEQFF. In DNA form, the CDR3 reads TGCGCCAGCAGCCCCGTCGCGGGAGATAGCAATGAGCAGTTCTTC.

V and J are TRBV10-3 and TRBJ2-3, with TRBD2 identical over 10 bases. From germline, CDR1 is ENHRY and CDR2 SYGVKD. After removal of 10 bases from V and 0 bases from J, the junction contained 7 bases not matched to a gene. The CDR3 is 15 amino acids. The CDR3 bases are TGTGCCACCCGCGAACTAGCGGGGAGCACAGATACGCAGTATTTT. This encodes CATRELAGSTDTQYF.

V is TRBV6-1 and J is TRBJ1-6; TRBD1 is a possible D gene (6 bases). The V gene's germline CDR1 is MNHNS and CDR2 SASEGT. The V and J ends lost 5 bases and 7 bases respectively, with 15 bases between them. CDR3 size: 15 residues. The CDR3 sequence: CASSRGGGANSPLHF. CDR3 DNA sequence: TGTGCCAGCAGTAGAGGGGGGGGCGCGAATTCACCCCTCCACTTT.

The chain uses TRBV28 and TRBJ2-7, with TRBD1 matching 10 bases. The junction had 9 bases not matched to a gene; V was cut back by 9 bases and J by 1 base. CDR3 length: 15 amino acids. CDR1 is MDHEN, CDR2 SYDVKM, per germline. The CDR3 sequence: CASSSGQGGSYEQYF. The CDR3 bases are TGTGCCAGTTCTAGCGGACAGGGGGGGTCCTACGAGCAGTACTTC. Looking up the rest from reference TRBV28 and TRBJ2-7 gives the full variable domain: DVKVTQSSRYLVKRTGEKVFLECVQDMDHENMFWYRQDPGLGLRLIYFSYDVKMKEKGDIPEGYSVSREKKERFSLILESASTNQTSMYLCASSSGQGGSYEQYFGPGTRLTVT.

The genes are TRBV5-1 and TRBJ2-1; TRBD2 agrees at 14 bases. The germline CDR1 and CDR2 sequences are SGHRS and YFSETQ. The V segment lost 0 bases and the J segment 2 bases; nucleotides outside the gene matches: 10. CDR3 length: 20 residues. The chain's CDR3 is CASSLAPGLAGERPYNEQFF. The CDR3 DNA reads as TGCGCCAGCAGCTTGGCCCCGGGACTAGCGGGAGAAAGACCCTACAATGAGCAGTTCTTC.

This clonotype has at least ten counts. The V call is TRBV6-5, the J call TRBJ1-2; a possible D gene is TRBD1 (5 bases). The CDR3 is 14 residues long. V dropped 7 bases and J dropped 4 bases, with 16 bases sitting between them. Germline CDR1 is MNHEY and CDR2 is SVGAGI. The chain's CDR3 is CASIPSGFSYGYTF. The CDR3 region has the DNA TGTGCCAGCATTCCATCAGGGTTTTCCTATGGCTACACCTTC.

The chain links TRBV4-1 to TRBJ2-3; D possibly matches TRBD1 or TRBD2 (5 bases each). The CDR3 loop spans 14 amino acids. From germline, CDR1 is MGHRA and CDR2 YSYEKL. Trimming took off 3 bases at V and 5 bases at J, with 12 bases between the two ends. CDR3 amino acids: CASSHGTAVDTQYF. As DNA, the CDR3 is TGCGCCAGCAGCCATGGGACGGCGGTAGATACGCAGTATTTT.

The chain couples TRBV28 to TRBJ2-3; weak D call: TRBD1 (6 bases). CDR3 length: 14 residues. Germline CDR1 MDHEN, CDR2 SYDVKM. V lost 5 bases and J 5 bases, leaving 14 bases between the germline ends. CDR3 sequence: CASSPRDTQDTQYF. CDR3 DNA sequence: TGTGCCAGCAGTCCCCGGGACACCCAAGATACGCAGTATTTT.

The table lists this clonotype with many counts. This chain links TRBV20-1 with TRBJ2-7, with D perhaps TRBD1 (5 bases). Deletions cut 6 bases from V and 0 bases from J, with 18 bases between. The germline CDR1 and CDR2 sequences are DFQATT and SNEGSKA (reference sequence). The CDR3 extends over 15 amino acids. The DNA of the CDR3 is TGCAGTGCGACCCCCGTGGGGCGCCACTCCTACGAGCAGTACTTC. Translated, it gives CSATPVGRHSYEQYF.

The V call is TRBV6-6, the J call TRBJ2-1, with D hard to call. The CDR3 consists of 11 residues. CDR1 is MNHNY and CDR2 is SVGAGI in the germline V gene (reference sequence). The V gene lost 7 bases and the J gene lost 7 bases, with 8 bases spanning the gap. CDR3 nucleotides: TGTGCCAGCAAGGTAGATAATGAGCAGTTCTTC. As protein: CASKVDNEQFF.

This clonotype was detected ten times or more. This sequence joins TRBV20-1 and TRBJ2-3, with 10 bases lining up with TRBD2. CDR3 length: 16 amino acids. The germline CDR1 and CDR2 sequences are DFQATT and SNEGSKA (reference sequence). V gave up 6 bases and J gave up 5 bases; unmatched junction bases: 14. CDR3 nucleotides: TGCAGTGCGGACCCTCTTCTAGCGGGAGCCAGAGATACGCAGTATTTT. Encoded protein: CSADPLLAGARDTQYF.

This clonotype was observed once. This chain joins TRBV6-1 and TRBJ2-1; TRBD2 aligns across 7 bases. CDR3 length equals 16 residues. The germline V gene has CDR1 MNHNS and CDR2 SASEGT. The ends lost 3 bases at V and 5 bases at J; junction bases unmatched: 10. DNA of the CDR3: TGTGCCAGCAGTGACCCCGAGCGGGACCGGAACAATGAGCAGTTCTTC. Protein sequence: CASSDPERDRNNEQFF.

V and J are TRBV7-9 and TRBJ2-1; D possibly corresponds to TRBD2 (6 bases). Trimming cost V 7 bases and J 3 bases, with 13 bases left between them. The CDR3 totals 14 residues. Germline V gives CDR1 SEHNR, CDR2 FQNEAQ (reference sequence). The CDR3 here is CASTGGVGYNEQFF. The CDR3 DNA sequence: TGTGCCAGCACCGGAGGGGTCGGCTACAATGAGCAGTTCTTC.

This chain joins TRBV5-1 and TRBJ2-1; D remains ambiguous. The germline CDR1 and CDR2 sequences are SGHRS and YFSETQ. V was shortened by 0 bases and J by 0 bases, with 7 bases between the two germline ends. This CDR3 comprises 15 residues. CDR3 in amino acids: CASSLDSRSYNEQFF. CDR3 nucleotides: TGCGCCAGCAGCTTGGACTCACGCTCCTACAATGAGCAGTTCTTC.

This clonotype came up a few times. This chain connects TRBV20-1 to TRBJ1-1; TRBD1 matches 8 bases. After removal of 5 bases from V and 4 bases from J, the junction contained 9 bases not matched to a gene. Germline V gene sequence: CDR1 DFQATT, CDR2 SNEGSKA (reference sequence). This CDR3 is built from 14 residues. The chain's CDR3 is CSARSGGQATEAFF. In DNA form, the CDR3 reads TGCAGTGCTCGAAGTGGGGGACAGGCCACTGAAGCTTTCTTT.

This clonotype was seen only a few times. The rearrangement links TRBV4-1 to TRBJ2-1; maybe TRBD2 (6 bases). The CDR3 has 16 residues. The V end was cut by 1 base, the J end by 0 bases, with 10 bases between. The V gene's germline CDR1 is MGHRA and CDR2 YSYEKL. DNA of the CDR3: TGCGCCAGCAGCCAAGCAGGAGGGAGCTCCTACAATGAGCAGTTCTTC. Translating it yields CASSQAGGSSYNEQFF.

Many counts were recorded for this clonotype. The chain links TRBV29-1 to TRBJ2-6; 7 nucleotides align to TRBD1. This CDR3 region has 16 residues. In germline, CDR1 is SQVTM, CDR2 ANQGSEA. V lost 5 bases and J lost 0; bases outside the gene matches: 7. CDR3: CSVRTGASSGANVLTF. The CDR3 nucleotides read TGCAGCGTTCGTACAGGGGCTAGCTCTGGGGCCAACGTCCTGACTTTC. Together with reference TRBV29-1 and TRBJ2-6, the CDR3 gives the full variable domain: SAVISQKPSRDICQRGTSLTIQCQVDSQVTMMFWYRQQPGQSLTLIATANQGSEATYESGFVIDKFPISRPNLTFSTLTVSNMSPEDSSIYLCSVRTGASSGANVLTFGAGSRLTVL.

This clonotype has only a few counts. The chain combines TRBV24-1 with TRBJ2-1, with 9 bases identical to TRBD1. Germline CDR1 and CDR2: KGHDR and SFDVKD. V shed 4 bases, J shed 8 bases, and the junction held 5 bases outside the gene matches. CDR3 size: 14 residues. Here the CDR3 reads CATSEPDRGDEQFF. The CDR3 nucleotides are TGTGCCACCAGTGAACCGGACAGGGGCGATGAGCAGTTCTTC.